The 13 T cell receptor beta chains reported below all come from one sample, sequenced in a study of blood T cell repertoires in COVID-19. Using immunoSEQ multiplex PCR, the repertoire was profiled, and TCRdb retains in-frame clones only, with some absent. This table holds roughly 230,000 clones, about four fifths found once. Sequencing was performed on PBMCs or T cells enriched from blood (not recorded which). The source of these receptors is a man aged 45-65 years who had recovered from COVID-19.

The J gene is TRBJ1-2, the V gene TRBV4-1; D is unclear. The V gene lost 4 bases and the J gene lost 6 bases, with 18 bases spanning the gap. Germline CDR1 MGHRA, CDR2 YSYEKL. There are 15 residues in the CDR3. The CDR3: CASSRLGLQVDGYTF. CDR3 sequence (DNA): TGCGCCAGCAGCCGCTTAGGACTGCAGGTCGATGGCTACACCTTC.

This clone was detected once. The CDR3 loop is CAISELGTSGNNEQFF. CDR3 nucleotide sequence: TGTGCCATCAGTGAGCTAGGGACTAGCGGGAACAATGAGCAGTTCTTC. The rearrangement links TRBV10-3 to TRBJ2-1; 13 positions agree with TRBD2. Germline assignment: CDR1 ENHRY and CDR2 SYGVKD. J gave up 5 bases and V 2 bases, and 3 bases lay outside the gene matches. The CDR3 contains 16 residues.

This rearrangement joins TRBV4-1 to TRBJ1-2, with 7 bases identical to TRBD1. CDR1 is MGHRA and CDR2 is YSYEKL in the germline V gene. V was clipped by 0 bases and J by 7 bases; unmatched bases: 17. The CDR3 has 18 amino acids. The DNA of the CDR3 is TGCGCCAGCAGCCAAGATAGGGGACAGAGGGCCCGATTGGTTGGCTACACCTTC. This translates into CASSQDRGQRARLVGYTF.

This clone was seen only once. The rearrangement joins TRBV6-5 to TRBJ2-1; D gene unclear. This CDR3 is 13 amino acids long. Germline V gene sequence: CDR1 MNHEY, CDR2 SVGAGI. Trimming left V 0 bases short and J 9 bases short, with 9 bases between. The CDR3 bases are TGTGCCAGCAGTTACTCGGGCGATTCTGAGCAGTTCTTC. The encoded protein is CASSYSGDSEQFF.

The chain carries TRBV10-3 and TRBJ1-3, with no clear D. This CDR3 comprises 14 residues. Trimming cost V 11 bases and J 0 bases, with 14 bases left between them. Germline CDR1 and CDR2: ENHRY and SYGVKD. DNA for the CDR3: TGTGCCGTCCAGACTGCTTCCTCTGGAAACACCATATATTTT. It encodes CAVQTASSGNTIYF.

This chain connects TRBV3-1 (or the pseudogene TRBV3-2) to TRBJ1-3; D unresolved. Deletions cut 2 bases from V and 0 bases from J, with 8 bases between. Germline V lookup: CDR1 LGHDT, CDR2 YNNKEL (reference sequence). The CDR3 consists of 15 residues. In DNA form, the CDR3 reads TGTGCCAGCAGCCAACCGACACTCTCTGGAAACACCATATATTTT. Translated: CASSQPTLSGNTIYF.

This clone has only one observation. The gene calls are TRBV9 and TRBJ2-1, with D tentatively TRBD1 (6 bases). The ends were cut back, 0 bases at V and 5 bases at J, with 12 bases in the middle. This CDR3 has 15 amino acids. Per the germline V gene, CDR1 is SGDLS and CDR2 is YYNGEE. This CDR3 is CASSVAEGVDNEQFF. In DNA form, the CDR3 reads TGTGCCAGCAGCGTAGCTGAGGGGGTCGACAATGAGCAGTTCTTC.

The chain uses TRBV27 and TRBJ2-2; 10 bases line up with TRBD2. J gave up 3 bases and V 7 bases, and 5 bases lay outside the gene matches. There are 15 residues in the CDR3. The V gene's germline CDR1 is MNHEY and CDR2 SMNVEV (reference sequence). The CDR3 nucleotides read TGTGCCAGCACGCTAGCGGGGGCCCACACCGGGGAGCTGTTTTTT. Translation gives CASTLAGAHTGELFF.

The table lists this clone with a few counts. This CDR3 reads CASRTGGLAGELFF. The CDR3 region has the DNA TGTGCTAGTAGGACAGGGGGCTTAGCCGGGGAGCTGTTTTTT. The chain uses TRBV12-5 and TRBJ2-2, with 11 nucleotides matching TRBD1. The trim removed 8 bases at V and 6 bases at J, leaving 5 bases unmatched. Germline lookup yields CDR1 LGHNT and CDR2 FRNRAP. The CDR3 runs 14 residues.

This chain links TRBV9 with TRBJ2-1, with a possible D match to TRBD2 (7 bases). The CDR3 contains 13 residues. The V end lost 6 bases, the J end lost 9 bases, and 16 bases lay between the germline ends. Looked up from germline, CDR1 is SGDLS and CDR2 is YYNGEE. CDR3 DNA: TGTGCCAGCAACCAAGGGGGGGGCCTTGAGCAGTTCTTC. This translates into CASNQGGGLEQFF.

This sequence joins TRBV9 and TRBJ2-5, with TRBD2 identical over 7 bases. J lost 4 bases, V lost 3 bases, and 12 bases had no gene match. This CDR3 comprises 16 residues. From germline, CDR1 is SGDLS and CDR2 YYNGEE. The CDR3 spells CASSEPSRGEGETQYF. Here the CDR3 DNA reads TGTGCCAGCAGCGAGCCCTCCCGGGGGGAAGGAGAGACCCAGTACTTC.

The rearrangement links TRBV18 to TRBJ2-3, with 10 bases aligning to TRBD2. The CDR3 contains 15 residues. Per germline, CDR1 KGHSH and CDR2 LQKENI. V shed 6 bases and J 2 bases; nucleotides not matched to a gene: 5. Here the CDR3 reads CASSKLAGYTDTQYF. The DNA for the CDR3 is TGTGCCAGCTCCAAACTAGCGGGGTACACAGATACGCAGTATTTT.

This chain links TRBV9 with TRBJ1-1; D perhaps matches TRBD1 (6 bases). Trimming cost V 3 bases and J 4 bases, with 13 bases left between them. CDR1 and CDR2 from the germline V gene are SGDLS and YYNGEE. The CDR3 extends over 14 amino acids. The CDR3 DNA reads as TGTGCCAGCAGCGCAACAGGGTTCGGCACTGAAGCTTTCTTT. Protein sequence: CASSATGFGTEAFF.